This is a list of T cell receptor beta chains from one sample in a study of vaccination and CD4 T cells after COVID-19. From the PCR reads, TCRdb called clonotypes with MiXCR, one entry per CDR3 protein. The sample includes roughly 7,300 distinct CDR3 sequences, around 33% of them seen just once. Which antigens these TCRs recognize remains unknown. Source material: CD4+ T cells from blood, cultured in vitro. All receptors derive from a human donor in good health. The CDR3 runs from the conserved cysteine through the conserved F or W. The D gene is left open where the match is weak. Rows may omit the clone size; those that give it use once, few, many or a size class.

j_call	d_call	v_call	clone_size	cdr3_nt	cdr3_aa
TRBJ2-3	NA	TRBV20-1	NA	TGCAGTGCTACAACCGGGACTAGCACAGATACGCAGTATTTT	CSATTGTSTDTQYF
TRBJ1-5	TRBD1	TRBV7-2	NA	TGTGCCAGCAGCTCAGGGACAGTTAGCAATCAGCCCCAGCATTTT	CASSSGTVSNQPQHF
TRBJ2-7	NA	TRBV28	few	TGTGCCAGCAGTTACTTGGGACCGGGGGAGCAGTACTTC	CASSYLGPGEQYF
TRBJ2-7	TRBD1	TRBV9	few	TGTGCCAGCAGCGACAGGGGGCGTGGGGAGCAGTACTTC	CASSDRGRGEQYF
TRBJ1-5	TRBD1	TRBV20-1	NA	TGCAGTGCTAGAAGGTCAGGGGGTGTGGGACAGCCCCAGCATTTT	CSARRSGGVGQPQHF
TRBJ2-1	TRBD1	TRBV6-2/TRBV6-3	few	TGTGCCAGCAGTTGGACAGGGTATGAGCAGTTCTTC	CASSWTGYEQFF
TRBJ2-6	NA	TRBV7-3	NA	TGTGCCAGCGCACAGGGCTCTGGGGCCAACGTCCTGACTTTC	CASAQGSGANVLTF
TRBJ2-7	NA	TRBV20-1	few	TGCAGTGCTAGAGTCACCCGTGCGGCAGGCCAGTACTTC	CSARVTRAAGQYF
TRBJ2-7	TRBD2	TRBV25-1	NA	TGTGCCAGCACACCATTGGGGGGGATTAACGAGCAGTACTTC	CASTPLGGINEQYF
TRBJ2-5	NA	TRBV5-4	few	TGTGCCAGCAGCATGGGGGCCGGGGAGACCCAGTACTTC	CASSMGAGETQYF
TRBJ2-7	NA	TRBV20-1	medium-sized	TGCAGTGCTGGGCTCCAGGGGACCTACGAGCAGTACTTC	CSAGLQGTYEQYF
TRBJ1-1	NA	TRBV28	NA	TGTGCCAGCAGTCCCCTCGGGGGTGGCACTGAAGCTTTCTTT	CASSPLGGGTEAFF
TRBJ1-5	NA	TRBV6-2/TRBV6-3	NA	TGTGCCAGCAGTTACGGTTGGGGACGTCAGCCCCAGCATTTT	CASSYGWGRQPQHF
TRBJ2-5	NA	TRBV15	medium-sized	TGTGCCACCAGCAGAGATACAGGGCCCCAGTACTTC	CATSRDTGPQYF
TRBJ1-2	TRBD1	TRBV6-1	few	TGTGCCAGCAGTGCGACAGGGAGTGCCTATGGCTACACCTTC	CASSATGSAYGYTF
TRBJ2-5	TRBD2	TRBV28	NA	TGTGCCAGCAGTACCTCCCGCGGGAGGGAAAGACAGACCCAGTACTTC	CASSTSRGRERQTQYF
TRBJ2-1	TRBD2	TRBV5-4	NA	TGTGCCAGCAGCTTGGTTGGAGGGAGGGATGAGCAGTTCTTC	CASSLVGGRDEQFF